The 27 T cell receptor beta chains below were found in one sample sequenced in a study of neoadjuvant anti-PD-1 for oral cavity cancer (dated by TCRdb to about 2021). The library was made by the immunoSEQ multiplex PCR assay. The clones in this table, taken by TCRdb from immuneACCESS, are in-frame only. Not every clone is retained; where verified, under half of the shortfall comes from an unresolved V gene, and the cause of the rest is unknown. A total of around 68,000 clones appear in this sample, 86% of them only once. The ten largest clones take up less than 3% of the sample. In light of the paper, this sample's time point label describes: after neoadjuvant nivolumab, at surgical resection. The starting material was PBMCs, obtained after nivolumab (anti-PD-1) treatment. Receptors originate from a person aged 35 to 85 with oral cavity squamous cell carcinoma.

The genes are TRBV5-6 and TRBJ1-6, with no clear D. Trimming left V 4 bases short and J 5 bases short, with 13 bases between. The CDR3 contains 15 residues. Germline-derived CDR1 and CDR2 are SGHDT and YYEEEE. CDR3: CASSQEPTNNSPLHF. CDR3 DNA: TGTGCCAGCAGCCAAGAACCCACAAATAATTCACCCCTCCACTTT.

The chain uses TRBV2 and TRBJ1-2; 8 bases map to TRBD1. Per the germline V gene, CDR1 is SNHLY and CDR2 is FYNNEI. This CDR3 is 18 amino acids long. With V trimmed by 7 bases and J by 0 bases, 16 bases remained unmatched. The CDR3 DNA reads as TGTGCCAGCAATATCCCTCTGACAGGGGCAGACGCTAACTATGGCTACACCTTC. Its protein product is CASNIPLTGADANYGYTF.

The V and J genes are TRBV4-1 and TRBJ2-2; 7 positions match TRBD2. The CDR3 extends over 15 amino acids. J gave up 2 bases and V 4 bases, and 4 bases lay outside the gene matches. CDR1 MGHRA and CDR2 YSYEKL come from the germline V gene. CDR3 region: CASSLSGANTGELFF. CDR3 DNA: TGCGCCAGCAGCCTCAGCGGGGCAAACACCGGGGAGCTGTTTTTT.

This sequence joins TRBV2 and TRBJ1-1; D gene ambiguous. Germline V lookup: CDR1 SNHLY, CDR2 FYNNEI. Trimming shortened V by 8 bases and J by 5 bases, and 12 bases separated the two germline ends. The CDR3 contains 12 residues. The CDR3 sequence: CASGMAVTEAFF. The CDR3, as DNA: TGTGCCAGCGGCATGGCGGTAACTGAAGCTTTCTTT.

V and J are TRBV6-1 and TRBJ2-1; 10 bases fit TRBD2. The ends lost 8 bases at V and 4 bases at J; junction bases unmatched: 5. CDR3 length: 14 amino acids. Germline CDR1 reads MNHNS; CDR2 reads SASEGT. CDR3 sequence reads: CASLPSGGYNEQFF. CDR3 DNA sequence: TGTGCCAGCTTACCTAGCGGGGGTTACAATGAGCAGTTCTTC.

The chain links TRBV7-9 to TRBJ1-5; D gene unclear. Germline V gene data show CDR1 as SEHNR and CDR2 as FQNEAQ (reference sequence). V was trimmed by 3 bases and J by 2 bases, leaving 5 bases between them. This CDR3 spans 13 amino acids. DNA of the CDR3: TGTGCCAGCAGCTTTTACGGCAATCAGCCCCAGCATTTT. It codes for CASSFYGNQPQHF.

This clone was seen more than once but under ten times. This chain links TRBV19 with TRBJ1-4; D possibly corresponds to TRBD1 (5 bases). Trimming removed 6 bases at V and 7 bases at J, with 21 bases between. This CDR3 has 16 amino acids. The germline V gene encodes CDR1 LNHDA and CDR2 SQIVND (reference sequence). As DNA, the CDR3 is TGTGCCAGTAGGGGTCTCGAAGGGACTACAGGTGAAAAACTGTTTTTT. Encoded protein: CASRGLEGTTGEKLFF.

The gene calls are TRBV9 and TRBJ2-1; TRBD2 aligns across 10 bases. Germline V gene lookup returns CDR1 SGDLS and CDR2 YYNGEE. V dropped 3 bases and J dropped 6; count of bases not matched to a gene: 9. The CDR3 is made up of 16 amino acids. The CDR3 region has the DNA TGTGCCAGCAGCGCCCCTTTGGGACTAGCGAGCAATGAGCAGTTCTTC. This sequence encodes CASSAPLGLASNEQFF.

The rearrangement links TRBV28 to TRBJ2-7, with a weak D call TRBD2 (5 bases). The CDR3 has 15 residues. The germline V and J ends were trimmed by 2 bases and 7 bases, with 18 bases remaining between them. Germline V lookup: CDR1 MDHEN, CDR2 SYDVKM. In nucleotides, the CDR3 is TGTGCCAGCAGTTTAAGTTTACTAGTTCCGAAAGAGCAGTACTTC. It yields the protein CASSLSLLVPKEQYF.

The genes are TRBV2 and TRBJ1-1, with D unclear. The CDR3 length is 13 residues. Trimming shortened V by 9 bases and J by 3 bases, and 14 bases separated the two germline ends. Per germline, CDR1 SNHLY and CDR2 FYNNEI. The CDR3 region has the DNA TGTGCCAGTCGACCATTTGGGTACACTGAAGCTTTCTTT. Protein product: CASRPFGYTEAFF. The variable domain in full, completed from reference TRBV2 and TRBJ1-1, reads EPEVTQTPSHQVTQMGQEVILRCVPISNHLYFYWYRQILGQKVEFLVSFYNNEISEKSEIFDDQFSVERPDGSNFTLKIRSTKLEDSAMYFCASRPFGYTEAFFGQGTRLTVV.

The CDR3 sequence is CASTPWANTEAFF. CDR3 DNA: TGTGCCAGTACCCCCTGGGCGAACACTGAAGCTTTCTTT. The rearrangement links TRBV19 to TRBJ1-1; D not certain. The V gene's germline CDR1 is LNHDA and CDR2 SQIVND (reference sequence). CDR3 length: 13 amino acids. V gave up 7 bases and J gave up 1 base, with 10 bases separating them.

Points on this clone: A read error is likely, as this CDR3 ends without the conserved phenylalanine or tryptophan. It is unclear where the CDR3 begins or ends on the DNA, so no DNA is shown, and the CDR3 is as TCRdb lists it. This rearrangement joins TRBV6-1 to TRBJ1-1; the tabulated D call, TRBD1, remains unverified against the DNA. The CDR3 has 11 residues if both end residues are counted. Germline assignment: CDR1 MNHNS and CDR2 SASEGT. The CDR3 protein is CASSLGQRTFS.

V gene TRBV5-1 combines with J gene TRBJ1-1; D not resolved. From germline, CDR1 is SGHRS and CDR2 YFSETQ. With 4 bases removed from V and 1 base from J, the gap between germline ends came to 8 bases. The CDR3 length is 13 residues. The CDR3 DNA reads TGCGCCAGCAGCCAGCCTGAGAACACTGAAGCTTTCTTT. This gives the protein CASSQPENTEAFF.

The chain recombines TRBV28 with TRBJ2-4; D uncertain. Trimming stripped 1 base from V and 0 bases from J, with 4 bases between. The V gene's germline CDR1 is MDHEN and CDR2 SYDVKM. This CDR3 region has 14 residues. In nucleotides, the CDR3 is TGTGCCAGCAGTTTATCGGGAGCCAAAAACATTCAGTACTTC. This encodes CASSLSGAKNIQYF.

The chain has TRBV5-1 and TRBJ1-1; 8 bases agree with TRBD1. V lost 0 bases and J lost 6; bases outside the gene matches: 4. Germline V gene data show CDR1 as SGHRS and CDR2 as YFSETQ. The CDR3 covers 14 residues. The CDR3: CASSLVQGAPEAFF. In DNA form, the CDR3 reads TGCGCCAGCAGCTTGGTCCAGGGGGCCCCTGAAGCTTTCTTT.

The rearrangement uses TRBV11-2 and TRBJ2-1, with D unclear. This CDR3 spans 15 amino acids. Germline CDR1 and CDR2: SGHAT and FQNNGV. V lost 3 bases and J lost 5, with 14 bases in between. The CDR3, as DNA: TGTGCCAGCAGCTTTAGGGCCCTATTTAACAATGAGCAGTTCTTC. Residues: CASSFRALFNNEQFF.

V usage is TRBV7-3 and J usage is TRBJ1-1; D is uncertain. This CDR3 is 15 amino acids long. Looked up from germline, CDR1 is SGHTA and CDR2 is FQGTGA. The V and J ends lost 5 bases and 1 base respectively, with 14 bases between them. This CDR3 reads CASSPRTGRNTEAFF. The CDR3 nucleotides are TGTGCCAGCAGCCCTCGGACGGGAAGGAACACTGAAGCTTTCTTT.

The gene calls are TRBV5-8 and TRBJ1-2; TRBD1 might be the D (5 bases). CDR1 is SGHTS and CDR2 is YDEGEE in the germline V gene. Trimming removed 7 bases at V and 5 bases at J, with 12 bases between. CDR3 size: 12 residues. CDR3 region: CASPSRQYGYTF. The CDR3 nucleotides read TGTGCCAGCCCCAGTCGACAGTATGGCTACACCTTC.

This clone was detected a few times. The CDR3 reads CASRGYLTGLAGNTIYF. The CDR3 DNA sequence: TGTGCCAGCAGAGGATACCTGACAGGGCTGGCAGGAAACACCATATATTTT. The V call is TRBV28, the J call TRBJ1-3; 7 bases map to TRBD1. The J segment lost 4 bases and the V segment lost 6 bases, leaving 15 bases of the junction unmatched. This CDR3 spans 17 amino acids. Germline V CDR1 and CDR2: MDHEN, SYDVKM.

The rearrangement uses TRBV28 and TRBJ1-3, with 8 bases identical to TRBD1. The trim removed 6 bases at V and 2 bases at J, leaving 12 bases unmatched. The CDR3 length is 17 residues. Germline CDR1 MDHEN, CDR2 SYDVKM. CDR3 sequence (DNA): TGTGCCAGCAGCCCCACAAGGACAGGGTATGCTGGAAACACCATATATTTT. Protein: CASSPTRTGYAGNTIYF. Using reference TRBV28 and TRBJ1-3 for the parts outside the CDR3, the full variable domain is DVKVTQSSRYLVKRTGEKVFLECVQDMDHENMFWYRQDPGLGLRLIYFSYDVKMKEKGDIPEGYSVSREKKERFSLILESASTNQTSMYLCASSPTRTGYAGNTIYFGEGSWLTVV.

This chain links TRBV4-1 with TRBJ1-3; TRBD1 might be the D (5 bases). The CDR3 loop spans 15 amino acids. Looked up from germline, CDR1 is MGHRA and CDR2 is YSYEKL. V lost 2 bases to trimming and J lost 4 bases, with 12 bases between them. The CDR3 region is CASSQQGLLGNTIYF. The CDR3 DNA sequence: TGCGCCAGCAGCCAACAGGGTTTGTTAGGAAACACCATATATTTT.

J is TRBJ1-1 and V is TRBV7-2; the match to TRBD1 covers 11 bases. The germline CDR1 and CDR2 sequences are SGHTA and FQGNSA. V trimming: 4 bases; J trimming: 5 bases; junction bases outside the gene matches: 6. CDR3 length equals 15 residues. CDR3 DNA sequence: TGTGCCAGCAGCTCAAAAGGGGACAGGGGGACTGAAGCTTTCTTT. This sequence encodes CASSSKGDRGTEAFF.

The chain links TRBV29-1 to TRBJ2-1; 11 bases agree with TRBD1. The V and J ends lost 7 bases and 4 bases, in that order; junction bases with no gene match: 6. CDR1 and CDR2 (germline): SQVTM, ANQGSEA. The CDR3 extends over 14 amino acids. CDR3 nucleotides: TGCAGCGCACCCGGGACAGGGGGGTACAATGAGCAGTTCTTC. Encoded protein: CSAPGTGGYNEQFF.

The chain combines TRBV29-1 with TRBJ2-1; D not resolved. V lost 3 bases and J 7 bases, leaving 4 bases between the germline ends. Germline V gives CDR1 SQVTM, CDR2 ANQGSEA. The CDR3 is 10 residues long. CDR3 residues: CSVDENEQFF. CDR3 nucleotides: TGCAGCGTTGACGAGAATGAGCAGTTCTTC.

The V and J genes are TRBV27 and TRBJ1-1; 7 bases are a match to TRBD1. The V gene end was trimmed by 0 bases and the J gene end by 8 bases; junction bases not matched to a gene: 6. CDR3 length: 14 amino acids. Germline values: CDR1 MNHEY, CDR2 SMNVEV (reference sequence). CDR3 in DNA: TGTGCCAGCAGTTTATCGACAGGGAGGGTAGAAGCTTTCTTT. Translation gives CASSLSTGRVEAFF.

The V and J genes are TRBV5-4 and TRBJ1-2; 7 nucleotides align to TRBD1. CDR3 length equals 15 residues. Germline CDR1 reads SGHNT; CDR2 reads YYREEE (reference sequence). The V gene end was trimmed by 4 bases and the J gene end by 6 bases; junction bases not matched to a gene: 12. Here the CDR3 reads CASSTNDREVDGYTF. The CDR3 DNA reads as TGTGCCAGCAGCACGAATGACAGGGAGGTCGATGGCTACACCTTC.

CDR3 amino acids: CASRSDRSSPEAFF. CDR3 DNA: TGTGCCAGCAGGAGCGACAGGTCGAGCCCTGAAGCTTTCTTT. This chain joins TRBV6-5 and TRBJ1-1; a possible D gene is TRBD1 (6 bases). Germline CDR1 reads MNHEY; CDR2 reads SVGAGI. Trimming left V 6 bases short and J 6 bases short, with 17 bases between. CDR3 length: 14 residues.